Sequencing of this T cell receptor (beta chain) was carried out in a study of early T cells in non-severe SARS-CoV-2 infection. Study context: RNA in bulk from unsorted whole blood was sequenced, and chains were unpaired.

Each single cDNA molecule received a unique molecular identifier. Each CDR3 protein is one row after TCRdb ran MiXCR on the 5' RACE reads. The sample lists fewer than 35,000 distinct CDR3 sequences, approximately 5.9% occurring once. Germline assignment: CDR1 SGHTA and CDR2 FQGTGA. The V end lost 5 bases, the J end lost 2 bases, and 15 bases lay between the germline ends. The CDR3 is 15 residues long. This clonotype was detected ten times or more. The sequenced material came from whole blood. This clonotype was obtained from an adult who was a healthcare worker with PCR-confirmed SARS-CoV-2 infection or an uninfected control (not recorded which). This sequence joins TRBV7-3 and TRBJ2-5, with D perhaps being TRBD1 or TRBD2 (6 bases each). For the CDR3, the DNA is TGTGCCAGCAGCACGGGGGCAGCCCCTCAAGAGACCCAGTACTTC. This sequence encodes CASSTGAAPQETQYF.